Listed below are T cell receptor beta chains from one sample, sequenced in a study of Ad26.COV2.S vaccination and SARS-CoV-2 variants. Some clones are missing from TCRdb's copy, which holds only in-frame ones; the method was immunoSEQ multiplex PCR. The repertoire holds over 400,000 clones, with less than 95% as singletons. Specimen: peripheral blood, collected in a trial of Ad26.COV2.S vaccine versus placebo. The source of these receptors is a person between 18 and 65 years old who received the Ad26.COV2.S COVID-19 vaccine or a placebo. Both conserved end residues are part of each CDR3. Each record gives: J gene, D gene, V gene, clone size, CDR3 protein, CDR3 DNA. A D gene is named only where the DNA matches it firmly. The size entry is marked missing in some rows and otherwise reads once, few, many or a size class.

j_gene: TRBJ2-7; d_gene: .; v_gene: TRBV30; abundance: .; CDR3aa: CAWSGGYPSYEQYF; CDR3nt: TGTGCCTGGAGTGGAGGCTACCCCTCCTACGAGCAGTACTTC
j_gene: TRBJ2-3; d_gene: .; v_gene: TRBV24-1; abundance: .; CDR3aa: CATSEPRVSTDTQYF; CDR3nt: TGTGCCACCAGTGAGCCCAGGGTTTCCACAGATACGCAGTATTTT
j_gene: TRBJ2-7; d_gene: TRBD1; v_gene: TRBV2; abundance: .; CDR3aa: CATQVGRGLRYEQYF; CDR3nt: TGTGCCACCCAGGTGGGCAGGGGGCTTCGATACGAGCAGTACTTC
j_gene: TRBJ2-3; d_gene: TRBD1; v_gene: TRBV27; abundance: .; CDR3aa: CASSFRGENRGVADTQYF; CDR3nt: TGTGCCAGCAGTTTCCGTGGGGAGAACAGGGGTGTGGCAGATACGCAGTATTTT
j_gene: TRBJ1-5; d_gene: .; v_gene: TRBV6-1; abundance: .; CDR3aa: CASSEDRHPNQPQHF; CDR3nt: TGTGCCAGCAGTGAAGACCGCCACCCGAATCAGCCCCAGCATTTT
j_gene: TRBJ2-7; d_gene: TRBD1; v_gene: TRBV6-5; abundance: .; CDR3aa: CASSYGDRASEQYF; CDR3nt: TGTGCCAGCAGTTACGGGGACAGGGCGTCCGAGCAGTACTTC
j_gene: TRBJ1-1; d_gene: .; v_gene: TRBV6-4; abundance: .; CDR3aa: CASSDLGHLNTEAFF; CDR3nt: TGTGCCAGCAGTGACTTGGGACACTTGAACACTGAAGCTTTCTTT
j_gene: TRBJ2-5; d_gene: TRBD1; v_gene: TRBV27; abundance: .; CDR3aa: CASRNRGIEETQYF; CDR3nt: TGTGCCAGCAGGAACAGGGGGATCGAAGAGACCCAGTACTTC
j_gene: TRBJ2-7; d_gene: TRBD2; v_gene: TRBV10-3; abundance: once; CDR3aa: CAISTSGSSYEQYF; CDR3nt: TGTGCCATCAGCACTAGCGGGAGCTCCTACGAGCAGTACTTC
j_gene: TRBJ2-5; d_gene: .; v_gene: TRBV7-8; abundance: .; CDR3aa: CASSPTRMRVETQYF; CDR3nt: TGTGCCAGCAGCCCTACTAGAATGCGCGTGGAGACCCAGTACTTC
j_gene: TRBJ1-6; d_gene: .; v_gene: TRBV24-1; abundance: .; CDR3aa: CATRPGEINPPQGGSPLHF; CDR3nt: TGTGCCACCCGCCCCGGCGAAATAAACCCACCCCAAGGGGGTTCACCCCTCCACTTT
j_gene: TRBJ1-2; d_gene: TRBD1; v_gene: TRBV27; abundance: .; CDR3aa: CASSFGSGGRDGYTF; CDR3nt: TGTGCCAGCAGTTTCGGATCAGGGGGCCGTGATGGCTACACCTTC
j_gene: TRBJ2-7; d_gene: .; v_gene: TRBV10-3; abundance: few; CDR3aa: CAIAEGRTYEQYF; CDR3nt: TGTGCCATCGCCGAGGGACGGACCTACGAGCAGTACTTC
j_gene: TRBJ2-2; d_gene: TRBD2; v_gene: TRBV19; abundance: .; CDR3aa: CASSIRTSGANTGELFF; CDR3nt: TGTGCCAGTAGTATCCGAACTAGCGGGGCTAACACCGGGGAGCTGTTTTTT
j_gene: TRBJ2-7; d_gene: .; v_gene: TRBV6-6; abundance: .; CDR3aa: CASSYRDYEQYF; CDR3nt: TGTGCCAGCAGCTACAGGGACTACGAGCAGTACTTC
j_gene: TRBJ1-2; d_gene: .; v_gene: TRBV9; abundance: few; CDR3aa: CASSAEPGRANYGYTF; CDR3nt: TGTGCCAGCAGCGCCGAACCGGGGCGAGCTAACTATGGCTACACCTTC
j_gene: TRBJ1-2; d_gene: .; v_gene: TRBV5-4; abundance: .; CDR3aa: CASSPPSTNYGYTF; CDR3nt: TGTGCCAGCAGCCCCCCGTCTACTAACTATGGCTACACCTTC
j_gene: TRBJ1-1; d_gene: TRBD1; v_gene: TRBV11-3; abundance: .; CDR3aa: CASSASGTENTEAFF; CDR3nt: TGTGCCAGCAGCGCCTCCGGGACAGAGAACACTGAAGCTTTCTTT
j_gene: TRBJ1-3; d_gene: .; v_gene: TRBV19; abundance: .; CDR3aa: CASSDGGFPGNTIYF; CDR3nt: TGTGCCAGCAGCGACGGTGGGTTCCCGGGAAACACCATATATTTT
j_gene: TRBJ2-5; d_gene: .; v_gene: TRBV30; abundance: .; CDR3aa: CAWSDRETQYF; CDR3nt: TGTGCCTGGAGCGATCGGGAGACCCAGTACTTC
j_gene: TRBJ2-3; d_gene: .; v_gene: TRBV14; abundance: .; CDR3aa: CASSLGLYTDTQYF; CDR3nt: TGTGCCAGCAGCCTGGGACTGTACACAGATACGCAGTATTTT
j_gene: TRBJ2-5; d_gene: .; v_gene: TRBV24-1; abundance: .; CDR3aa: CATSVGGETQYF; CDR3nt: TGTGCCACCAGTGTCGGGGGAGAGACCCAGTACTTC
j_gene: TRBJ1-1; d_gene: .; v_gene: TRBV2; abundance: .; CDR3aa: CASGVLAAEAFF; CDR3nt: TGTGCCAGCGGGGTGCTGGCCGCTGAAGCTTTCTTT
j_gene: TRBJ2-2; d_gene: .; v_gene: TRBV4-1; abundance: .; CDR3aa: CASSQPEVSGELFF; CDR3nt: TGCGCCAGCAGCCAACCGGAGGTTTCCGGGGAGCTGTTTTTT
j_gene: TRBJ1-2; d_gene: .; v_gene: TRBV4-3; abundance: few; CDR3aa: CASSQDSDSSYGYTF; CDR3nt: TGCGCCAGCAGCCAAGACTCGGACAGCTCCTATGGCTACACCTTC
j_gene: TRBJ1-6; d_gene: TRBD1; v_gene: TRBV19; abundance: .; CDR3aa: CASVGQGAAPLHF; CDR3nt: TGTGCCAGTGTGGGACAGGGCGCCGCACCCCTCCACTTT
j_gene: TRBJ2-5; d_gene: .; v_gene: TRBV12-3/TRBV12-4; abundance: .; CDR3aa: CASRNLETQYF; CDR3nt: TGTGCCAGCAGGAACCTAGAGACCCAGTACTTC
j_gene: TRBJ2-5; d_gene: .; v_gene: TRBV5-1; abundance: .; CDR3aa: CASSLGKETQYF; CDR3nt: TGCGCCAGCAGCTTGGGCAAAGAGACCCAGTACTTC
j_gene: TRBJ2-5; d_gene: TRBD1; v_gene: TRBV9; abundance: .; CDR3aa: CASSVEGGQAQETQYF; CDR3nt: TGTGCCAGCAGCGTAGAAGGAGGACAGGCCCAAGAGACCCAGTACTTC
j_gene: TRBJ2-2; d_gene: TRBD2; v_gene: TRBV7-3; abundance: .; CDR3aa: CASSRGLAGVKTGELFF; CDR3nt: TGTGCCAGCAGCCGGGGACTAGCGGGAGTAAAGACCGGGGAGCTGTTTTTT
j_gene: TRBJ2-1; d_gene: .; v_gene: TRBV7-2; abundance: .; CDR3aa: CASSSQGLAYNEQFF; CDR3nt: TGTGCCAGCAGCAGCCAGGGGCTAGCCTACAATGAGCAGTTCTTC
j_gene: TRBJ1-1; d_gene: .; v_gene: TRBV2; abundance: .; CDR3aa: CASSIGRSNTEAFF; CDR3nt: TGTGCCAGCAGTATAGGACGGTCGAACACTGAAGCTTTCTTT
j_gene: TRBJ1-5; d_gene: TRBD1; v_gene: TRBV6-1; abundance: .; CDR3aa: CASSVRQGAGNQPQHF; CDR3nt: TGTGCCAGCAGTGTCCGACAGGGGGCCGGCAATCAGCCCCAGCATTTT
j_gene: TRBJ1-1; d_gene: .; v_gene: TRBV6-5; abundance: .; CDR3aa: CASSIDEVDTEAFF; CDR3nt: TGTGCCAGCAGTATAGACGAAGTAGACACTGAAGCTTTCTTT
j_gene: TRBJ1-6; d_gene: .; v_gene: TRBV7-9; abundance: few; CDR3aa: CASTLTGGYNSPLHF; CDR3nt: TGTGCCAGCACCCTCACCGGGGGCTATAATTCACCCCTCCACTTT
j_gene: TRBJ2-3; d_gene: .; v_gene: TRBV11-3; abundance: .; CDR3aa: CASSLARSTDTQYF; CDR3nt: TGTGCCAGCAGCTTAGCAAGGTCCACAGATACGCAGTATTTT
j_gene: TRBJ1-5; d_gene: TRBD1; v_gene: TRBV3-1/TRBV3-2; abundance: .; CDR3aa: CASSQGSGTGYWPQHF; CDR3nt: TGTGCCAGCAGCCAAGGCTCCGGGACAGGTTACTGGCCCCAGCATTTT
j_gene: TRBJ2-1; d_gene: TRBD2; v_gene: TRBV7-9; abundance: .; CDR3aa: CASSLKLTGTTNNEQFF; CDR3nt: TGTGCCAGCAGCCTCAAGTTGACCGGGACTACAAACAATGAGCAGTTCTTC
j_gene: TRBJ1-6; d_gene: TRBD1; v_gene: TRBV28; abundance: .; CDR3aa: CASSLWDRGLGSPLHF; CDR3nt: TGTGCCAGCAGTTTGTGGGACAGGGGATTAGGTTCACCCCTCCACTTT
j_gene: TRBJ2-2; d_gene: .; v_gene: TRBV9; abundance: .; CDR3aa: CASSVSVVVTNTGELFF; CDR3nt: TGTGCCAGCAGCGTATCCGTTGTGGTGACGAACACCGGGGAGCTGTTTTTT
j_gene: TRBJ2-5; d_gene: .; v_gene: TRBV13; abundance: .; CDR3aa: CASSLGLPETQYF; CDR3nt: TGTGCCAGCAGCTTGGGGCTTCCGGAGACCCAGTACTTC